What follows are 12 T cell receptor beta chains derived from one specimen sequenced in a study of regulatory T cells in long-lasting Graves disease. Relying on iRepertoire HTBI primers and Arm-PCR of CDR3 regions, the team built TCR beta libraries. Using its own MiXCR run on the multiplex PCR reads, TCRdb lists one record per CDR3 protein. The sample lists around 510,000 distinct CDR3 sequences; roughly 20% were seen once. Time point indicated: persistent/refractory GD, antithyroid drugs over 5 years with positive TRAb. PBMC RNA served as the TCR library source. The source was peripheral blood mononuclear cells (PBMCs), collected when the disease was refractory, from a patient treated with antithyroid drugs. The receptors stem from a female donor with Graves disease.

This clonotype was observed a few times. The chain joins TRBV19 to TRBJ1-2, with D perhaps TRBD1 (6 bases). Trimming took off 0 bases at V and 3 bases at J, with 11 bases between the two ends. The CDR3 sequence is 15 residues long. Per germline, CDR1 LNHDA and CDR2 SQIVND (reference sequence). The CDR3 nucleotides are TGTGCCAGTAGTATAGACCAAAGACAGGACTATGGCTACACCTTC. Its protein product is CASSIDQRQDYGYTF. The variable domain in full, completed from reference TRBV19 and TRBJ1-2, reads DGGITQSPKYLFRKEGQNVTLSCEQNLNHDAMYWYRQDPGQGLRLIYYSQIVNDFQKGDIAEGYSVSREKKESFPLTVTSAQKNPTAFYLCASSIDQRQDYGYTFGSGTRLTVV.

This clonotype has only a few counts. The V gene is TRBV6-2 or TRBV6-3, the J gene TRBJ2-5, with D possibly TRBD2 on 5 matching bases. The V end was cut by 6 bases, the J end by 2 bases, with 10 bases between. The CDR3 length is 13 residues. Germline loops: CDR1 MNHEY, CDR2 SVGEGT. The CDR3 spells CASRNGVQETQYF. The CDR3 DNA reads TGTGCCAGCAGGAACGGGGTACAAGAGACCCAGTACTTC.

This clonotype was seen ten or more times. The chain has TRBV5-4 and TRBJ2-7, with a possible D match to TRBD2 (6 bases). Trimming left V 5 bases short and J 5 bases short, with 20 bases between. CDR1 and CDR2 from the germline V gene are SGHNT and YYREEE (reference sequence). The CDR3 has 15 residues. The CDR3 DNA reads TGTGCCAGCAGAGTAGGAGGGAGCCTCCCAAACGAGCAGTACTTC. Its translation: CASRVGGSLPNEQYF.

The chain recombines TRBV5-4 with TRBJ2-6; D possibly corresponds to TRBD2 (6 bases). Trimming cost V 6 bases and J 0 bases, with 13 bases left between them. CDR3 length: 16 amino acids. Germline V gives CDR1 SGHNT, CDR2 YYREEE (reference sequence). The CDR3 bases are TGTGCCAGCAACCCCTCGGGGGTCTCTGGGGCCAACGTCCTGACTTTC. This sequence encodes CASNPSGVSGANVLTF. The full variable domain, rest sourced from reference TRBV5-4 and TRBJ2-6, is ETGVTQSPTHLIKTRGQQVTLRCSSQSGHNTVSWYQQALGQGPQFIFQYYREEENGRGNFPPRFSGLQFPNYSSELNVNALELDDSALYLCASNPSGVSGANVLTFGAGSRLTVL.

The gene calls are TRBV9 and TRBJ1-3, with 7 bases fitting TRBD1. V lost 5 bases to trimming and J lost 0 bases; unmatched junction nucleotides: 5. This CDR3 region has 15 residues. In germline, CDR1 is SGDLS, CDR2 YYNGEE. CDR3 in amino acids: CASSQGDLSGNTIYF. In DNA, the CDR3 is TGTGCCAGCAGTCAGGGGGATCTCTCTGGAAACACCATATATTTT.

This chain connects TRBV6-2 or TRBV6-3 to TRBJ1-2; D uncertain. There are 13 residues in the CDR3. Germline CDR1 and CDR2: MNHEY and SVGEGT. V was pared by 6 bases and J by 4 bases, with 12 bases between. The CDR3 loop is CASSPNTIYGYTF. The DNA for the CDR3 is TGTGCCAGCAGCCCCAACACGATCTATGGCTACACCTTC.

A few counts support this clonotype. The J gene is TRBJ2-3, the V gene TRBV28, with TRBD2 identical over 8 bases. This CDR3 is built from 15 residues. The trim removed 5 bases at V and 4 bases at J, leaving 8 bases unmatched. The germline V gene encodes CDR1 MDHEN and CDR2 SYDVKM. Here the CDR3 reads CASSTPGLGADTQYF. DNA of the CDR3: TGTGCCAGCAGTACTCCGGGACTAGGAGCAGATACGCAGTATTTT.

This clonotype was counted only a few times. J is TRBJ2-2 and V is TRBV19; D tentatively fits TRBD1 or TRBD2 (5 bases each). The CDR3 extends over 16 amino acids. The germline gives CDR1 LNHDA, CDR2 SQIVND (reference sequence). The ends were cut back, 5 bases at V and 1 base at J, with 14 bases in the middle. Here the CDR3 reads CASSLSGTKNTGELFF. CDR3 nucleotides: TGTGCCAGTAGTTTATCCGGGACCAAGAACACCGGGGAGCTGTTTTTT.

CDR3 nucleotide sequence: TGTGCCAGCAGCCAAGATTCAGTCGGGTACACTGAAGCTTTCTTT. As protein: CASSQDSVGYTEAFF. The chain links TRBV4-2 to TRBJ1-1; D is ambiguous. The germline V gene has CDR1 LGHNA and CDR2 YNFKEQ. The CDR3 spans 15 residues. V was shortened by 0 bases and J by 3 bases, with 11 bases between the two germline ends.

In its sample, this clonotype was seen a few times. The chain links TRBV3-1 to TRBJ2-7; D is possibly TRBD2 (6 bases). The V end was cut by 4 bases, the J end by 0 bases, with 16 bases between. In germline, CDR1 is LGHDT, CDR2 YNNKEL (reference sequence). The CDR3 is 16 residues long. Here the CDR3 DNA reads TGTGCCAGCAGCCCCGACGGAGGGATAAACTCCTACGAGCAGTACTTC. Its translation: CASSPDGGINSYEQYF.

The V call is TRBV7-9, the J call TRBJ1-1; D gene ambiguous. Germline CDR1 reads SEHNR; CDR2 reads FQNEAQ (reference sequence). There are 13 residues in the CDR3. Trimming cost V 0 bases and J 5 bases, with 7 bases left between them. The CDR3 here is CASSLALRTEAFF. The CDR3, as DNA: TGTGCCAGCAGCTTAGCCCTGCGGACTGAAGCTTTCTTT.

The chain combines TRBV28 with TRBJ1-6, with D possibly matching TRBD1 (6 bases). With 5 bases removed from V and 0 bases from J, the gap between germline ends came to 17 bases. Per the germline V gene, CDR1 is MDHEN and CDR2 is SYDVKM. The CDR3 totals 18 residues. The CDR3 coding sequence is TGTGCCAGCAGTCCCCTTCAAGGGGGGATCTCCTATAATTCACCCCTCCACTTT. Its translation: CASSPLQGGISYNSPLHF.